This entry lists 10 T cell receptor beta chains sequenced from one sample in a study of shared clonotypes between healthy human individuals. Sequencing was performed with immunoSEQ multiplex PCR; in TCRdb, only in-frame clones are kept and a portion is missing. The repertoire consists of roughly 1.4 million clones, with approximately 98.5% occurring once and the leading ten covering over 0.3%. Sequenced sample: naive CD4+ T cells sorted from blood. The subset: CD45RA+ positively selected. These TCRs come from a man younger than 40 in good health.

The V call is TRBV6-6, the J call TRBJ1-5; the match to TRBD1 covers 9 bases. The CDR3 spans 16 residues. The germline V gene encodes CDR1 MNHNY and CDR2 SVGAGI (reference sequence). After removal of 2 bases from V and 3 bases from J, the junction contained 5 bases not matched to a gene. The CDR3 loop reads CASSYPQGANNQPQHF. For the CDR3, the DNA is TGTGCCAGCAGTTACCCACAGGGGGCAAACAATCAGCCCCAGCATTTT.

This sequence joins TRBV5-1 and TRBJ2-1, with TRBD2 matching over 14 bases. Germline V lookup: CDR1 SGHRS, CDR2 YFSETQ. V shed 4 bases, J shed 10 bases, and the junction held 4 bases outside the gene matches. The CDR3 has 14 amino acids. CDR3 region: CASSGLAGGGEQFF. The DNA for the CDR3 is TGCGCCAGCAGCGGACTAGCGGGAGGCGGCGAGCAGTTCTTC.

The count of this clone is one. The chain uses TRBV19 and TRBJ2-7; 7 nucleotides match TRBD1. CDR1 is LNHDA and CDR2 is SQIVND in the germline V gene (reference sequence). Trimming took 6 bases from V and 0 from J; bases not matched to a gene: 5. This CDR3 region has 14 residues. CDR3 amino acids: CASRPTGSSYEQYF. DNA of the CDR3: TGTGCCAGTAGACCGACAGGGAGCTCCTACGAGCAGTACTTC. Full variable domain (remainder filled in from reference TRBV19 and TRBJ2-7): DGGITQSPKYLFRKEGQNVTLSCEQNLNHDAMYWYRQDPGQGLRLIYYSQIVNDFQKGDIAEGYSVSREKKESFPLTVTSAQKNPTAFYLCASRPTGSSYEQYFGPGTRLTVT.

The count of this clone is one. Germline and junction disagree at one end, which may indicate a read error. The gene calls are TRBV10-3 and TRBJ1-1, with 8 positions matching TRBD1. The CDR3 runs to 12 residues. CDR1 and CDR2 from the germline V gene are ENHRY and SYGVKD. Here the CDR3 DNA reads TGTGCCATCAGTGAGTCGTGGACAGGGTACGTATTT. Its protein product is CAISESWTGYVF.

The chain is built from TRBV14 and TRBJ2-1; D call uncertain. The germline V and J ends were trimmed by 0 bases and 5 bases, with 5 bases remaining between them. Germline lookup yields CDR1 SGHDN and CDR2 FVKESK. The CDR3 length is 13 residues. The DNA for the CDR3 is TGTGCCAGCAGCCAAGAGAGAGACAATGAGCAGTTCTTC. Amino acid sequence: CASSQERDNEQFF.

The V call is TRBV7-9, the J call TRBJ2-1; D may be TRBD2 (5 bases). V lost 0 bases, J lost 1 base, and 13 bases lay in between. Per germline, CDR1 SEHNR and CDR2 FQNEAQ (reference sequence). CDR3 size: 17 residues. The CDR3 region is CASSLALSLASYNEQFF. In DNA, the CDR3 is TGTGCCAGCAGCTTAGCCCTCTCGCTAGCTTCCTACAATGAGCAGTTCTTC.

The chain joins TRBV28 to TRBJ1-5; TRBD1 is a possible D gene (5 bases). Germline lookup yields CDR1 MDHEN and CDR2 SYDVKM. Between the trimmed V and J ends, which lost 1 base and 2 bases, there was a span of 12 bases. CDR3 length equals 16 residues. Here the CDR3 DNA reads TGTGCCAGCAGTTTATTGCCCGTGGGGGGCAATCAGCCCCAGCATTTT. Translation gives CASSLLPVGGNQPQHF.

This clone was seen a single time. The genes are TRBV27 and TRBJ2-7; 7 nucleotides line up with TRBD1. Germline trimming cut 6 bases from V and 3 bases from J; bases unmatched to any gene: 11. This CDR3 comprises 15 residues. CDR1 is MNHEY, CDR2 SMNVEV, per germline (reference sequence). The CDR3 is CASRRGTALDYEQYF. CDR3 bases: TGTGCCAGCAGGCGTGGGACAGCCCTGGACTACGAGCAGTACTTC.

The chain combines TRBV30 with TRBJ2-7, with D possibly being TRBD1 (6 bases). The CDR3 length is 14 residues. V lost 0 bases and J lost 6, with 15 bases in between. Germline loops: CDR1 GTSNPN, CDR2 SVGIG (reference sequence). CDR3 region: CAWSVLQGPGEQYF. The CDR3, as DNA: TGTGCCTGGAGTGTACTACAGGGTCCTGGCGAGCAGTACTTC.

This chain uses TRBV15 with TRBJ1-4; no clear D gene. Germline CDR1 and CDR2: LNHNV and YYDKDF (reference sequence). The CDR3 runs to 11 residues. V lost 4 bases to trimming and J lost 7 bases, with 4 bases between them. CDR3 sequence: CATSTGEKLFF. CDR3 nucleotide sequence: TGTGCCACCAGCACCGGTGAAAAACTGTTTTTT. The full variable domain, in which reference TRBV15 and TRBJ1-4 provide the parts outside the CDR3, is DAMVIQNPRYQVTQFGKPVTLSCSQTLNHNVMYWYQQKSSQAPKLLFHYYDKDFNNEADTPDNFQSRRPNTSFCFLDIRSPGLGDTAMYLCATSTGEKLFFGSGTQLSVL.